Shown below are 26 T cell receptor beta chains from a single sample sequenced in a study of T cells in Graves' hyperthyroidism and ophthalmopathy (dated by TCRdb to about 2019). The protocol used for the library was multiplex PCR. The sample was run on an Illumina HiSeq 2000. The TCR beta CDR3 regions were amplified from RNA transcripts. A first-round RT-PCR of the TCR CDR3 used the HTBI primer set with the Qiagen OneStep RT-PCR kit. In-frame beta chains were kept once TCRdb had trimmed the public reads at Q25 with fastp and called clones with MiXCR. Every CDR3 protein is listed once, alongside the most common genes and DNA of its rows. This sample gives about half a million distinct CDR3 sequences in total; around 16% of them show up just once. Of the sample, approximately 30% is held by the ten largest clones. Material for sequencing was blood. The receptor source for this set is a woman younger than 45 with Graves' ophthalmopathy.

This clonotype was seen more than once but under ten times. The V gene is TRBV19, the J gene TRBJ2-2, with D tentatively TRBD2 (6 bases). The germline CDR1 and CDR2 sequences are LNHDA and SQIVND (reference sequence). There are 21 residues in the CDR3. V lost 2 bases and J 5 bases, leaving 30 bases between the germline ends. In DNA, the CDR3 is TGTGCCAGTAGTATAAGTGGTTTTCTCGACGTGGGGACTCTTCATACCGGGGAGCTGTTTTTT. It yields the protein CASSISGFLDVGTLHTGELFF.

V and J are TRBV11-2 and TRBJ1-2; unclear D gene. CDR1 and CDR2 from the germline V gene are SGHAT and FQNNGV. Deletions cut 5 bases from V and 8 bases from J, with 9 bases between. The CDR3 has 11 amino acids. In DNA form, the CDR3 reads TGTGCCAGCAGCCGACGGAGCGGCTACACCTTC. This encodes CASSRRSGYTF.

About this clonotype itself: A much larger clone sits a single nucleotide away, making a read error possible. The V gene is TRBV15, the J gene TRBJ2-1; 7 nucleotides line up with TRBD2. Germline V lookup: CDR1 LNHNV, CDR2 YYDKDF (reference sequence). The CDR3 extends over 16 amino acids. V lost 8 bases and J lost 0; bases outside the gene matches: 10. DNA of the CDR3: TGTGCCACCGGCACAGCGGGATTCAGCTCCTACAATGAGCAGTTCTTC. Protein: CATGTAGFSSYNEQFF.

This clonotype was observed a handful of times. This chain links TRBV10-3 with TRBJ2-7, with TRBD2 identical over 9 bases. Germline V gene data show CDR1 as ENHRY and CDR2 as SYGVKD. The CDR3 has 16 amino acids. The V and J ends lost 0 bases and 3 bases, in that order; junction bases with no gene match: 6. This CDR3 reads CAISESNVAGDYEQYF. Written as DNA, the CDR3 is TGTGCCATCAGTGAGTCGAATGTAGCGGGAGACTACGAGCAGTACTTC.

This chain links TRBV28 with TRBJ2-4; D possibly corresponds to TRBD2 (6 bases). The CDR3 contains 15 residues. Looked up from germline, CDR1 is MDHEN and CDR2 is SYDVKM. V lost 1 base and J 6 bases, leaving 13 bases between the germline ends. The CDR3 region is CASSLYGRSPNIQYF. CDR3 bases: TGTGCCAGCAGTTTATACGGGAGAAGTCCAAACATTCAGTACTTC.

The rearrangement uses TRBV29-1 and TRBJ2-4; 8 nucleotides match TRBD1. The V gene end was trimmed by 4 bases and the J gene end by 2 bases; junction bases not matched to a gene: 7. This CDR3 has 15 residues. Germline V gives CDR1 SQVTM, CDR2 ANQGSEA. CDR3 nucleotide sequence: TGCAGCGTTGTCCTCCAGGGGGCTTCCAAAAACATTCAGTACTTC. It translates to CSVVLQGASKNIQYF. The complete variable domain, with remaining parts taken from reference TRBV29-1 and TRBJ2-4, reads SAVISQKPSRDICQRGTSLTIQCQVDSQVTMMFWYRQQPGQSLTLIATANQGSEATYESGFVIDKFPISRPNLTFSTLTVSNMSPEDSSIYLCSVVLQGASKNIQYFGAGTRLSVL.

This chain connects TRBV20-1 to TRBJ2-5, with D maybe TRBD2 (6 bases). Germline CDR1 is DFQATT and CDR2 is SNEGSKA (reference sequence). CDR3 length: 14 residues. The V end was cut by 1 base, the J end by 5 bases, with 14 bases between. CDR3 coding DNA: TGCAGTGCTAGAGGGCTAGCGAATGTCGAGACCCAGTACTTC. Residues: CSARGLANVETQYF.

This clonotype appeared many times. V gene TRBV28 combines with J gene TRBJ2-1; TRBD2 matches at 8 bases. V dropped 6 bases and J dropped 2; count of bases not matched to a gene: 6. Germline-derived CDR1 and CDR2 are MDHEN and SYDVKM. This CDR3 comprises 15 residues. The CDR3 bases are TGTGCCAGCAGATCCGGGACTAGTGCCTACAATGAGCAGTTCTTC. Protein sequence: CASRSGTSAYNEQFF. The full variable domain, with the rest looked up from reference TRBV28 and TRBJ2-1, is DVKVTQSSRYLVKRTGEKVFLECVQDMDHENMFWYRQDPGLGLRLIYFSYDVKMKEKGDIPEGYSVSREKKERFSLILESASTNQTSMYLCASRSGTSAYNEQFFGPGTRLTVL.

J is TRBJ2-1 and V is TRBV24-1, with D tentatively TRBD2 (5 bases). The CDR3 has 18 residues. V was shortened by 2 bases and J by 5 bases, with 21 bases between the two germline ends. Germline V lookup: CDR1 KGHDR, CDR2 SFDVKD. The CDR3 sequence: CATSDSGSTEFTDNEQFF. The CDR3 region has the DNA TGTGCCACCAGTGATTCGGGGTCAACAGAGTTCACGGACAATGAGCAGTTCTTC.

This clonotype was counted only a few times. The J gene is TRBJ2-2, the V gene TRBV6-1; 7 positions match TRBD1. Germline trimming cut 7 bases from V and 0 bases from J; bases unmatched to any gene: 2. The CDR3 is made up of 14 amino acids. CDR1 MNHNS and CDR2 SASEGT come from the germline V gene. The CDR3 DNA follows: TGTGCCAGCACCCAGGGGGCGAACACCGGGGAGCTGTTTTTT. Protein product: CASTQGANTGELFF.

This clonotype has at least ten counts. The V gene is TRBV25-1, the J gene TRBJ2-7, with D possibly being TRBD1 or TRBD2 (6 bases each). This CDR3 is built from 13 residues. Trimming shortened V by 8 bases and J by 6 bases, and 17 bases separated the two germline ends. Per the germline V gene, CDR1 is MGHDK and CDR2 is SYGVNS. The CDR3 spells CASSGGGKGEQYF. In DNA, the CDR3 is TGTGCCAGCTCAGGAGGGGGGAAGGGCGAGCAGTACTTC.

The chain joins TRBV4-3 to TRBJ1-6, with D perhaps matching TRBD1 (6 bases). The germline CDR1 and CDR2 sequences are LGHNA and YSLEER. This CDR3 has 16 amino acids. V was clipped by 6 bases and J by 0 bases, with 12 bases between them. As DNA, the CDR3 is TGCGCCAGCAGTCGAGGGGGAACCTCCTATAATTCACCCCTCCACTTT. Its translation: CASSRGGTSYNSPLHF.

This clonotype was counted ten times or more. Mismatch with germline at one junction end may stem from a read error. The V call is TRBV27, the J call TRBJ2-5; D is uncertain. Looked up from germline, CDR1 is MNHEY and CDR2 is SMNVEV (reference sequence). The CDR3 extends over 13 amino acids. The CDR3 region is CASTSLNQETQYF. The CDR3 nucleotides read TGTGCCAGCACCTCCCTCAACCAGGAGACCCAGTACTTC.

This clonotype was detected ten times or more. The genes are TRBV2 and TRBJ2-7; 9 bases agree with TRBD1. Trimming cost V 3 bases and J 4 bases; bases outside gene matches: 7. The CDR3 extends over 15 amino acids. From germline, CDR1 is SNHLY and CDR2 FYNNEI. This chain's CDR3 is CASSDPGQGIYEQYF. The CDR3 DNA follows: TGTGCCAGCAGTGACCCGGGACAGGGTATTTACGAGCAGTACTTC.

In this sample, this clonotype turned up many times. This chain links TRBV20-1 with TRBJ2-3, with unresolved D. Trimming cost V 1 base and J 2 bases, with 7 bases left between them. The CDR3 is 13 amino acids. Germline V CDR1 and CDR2: DFQATT, SNEGSKA (reference sequence). Here the CDR3 reads CSARAGFTDTQYF. As DNA, the CDR3 is TGCAGTGCTAGAGCCGGATTCACAGATACGCAGTATTTT.

As regards this clonotype: This may stem from a read error, because a much larger clone lies one nucleotide away. This chain joins TRBV6-1 and TRBJ2-1; the D call may be TRBD1 or TRBD2 (5 bases each). This CDR3 contains 17 residues. CDR1 is MNHNS, CDR2 SASEGT, per germline. The CDR3 here is CASSEVAGASWLGEQFF. CDR3 DNA: TGTGCCAGCAGCGAAGTCGCCGGGGCTAGCTGGTTGGGAGAGCAGTTCTTC.

This clonotype was seen a few times. The rearrangement joins TRBV4-3 to TRBJ2-1; TRBD2 aligns across 12 bases. The V gene end was trimmed by 0 bases and the J gene end by 2 bases; junction bases not matched to a gene: 20. Germline V gene lookup returns CDR1 LGHNA and CDR2 YSLEER. The CDR3 loop spans 23 amino acids. In DNA, the CDR3 is TGCGCCAGCAGCCAAGATCTTGAGTCAAGCGGACTAGCGGGACGGAAGACCTACAATGAGCAGTTCTTC. It yields the protein CASSQDLESSGLAGRKTYNEQFF.

This clonotype was counted a few times. A far larger clone differs by one base, so this is likely a read error. V usage is TRBV7-9 and J usage is TRBJ2-1, with 7 bases identical to TRBD2. Trimming took 0 bases from V and 5 from J; bases not matched to a gene: 4. This CDR3 region has 15 residues. Germline V gives CDR1 SEHNR, CDR2 FQNEAQ (reference sequence). This CDR3 reads CASSLAGGTHNEQFF. CDR3 nucleotide sequence: TGTGCCAGCAGCTTAGCGGGAGGGACCCACAATGAGCAGTTCTTC.

This clonotype was recorded many times. The chain couples TRBV29-1 to TRBJ2-1; TRBD2 is a possible D gene (6 bases). This CDR3 region has 13 residues. Germline CDR1 SQVTM, CDR2 ANQGSEA. Trimming left V 7 bases short and J 7 bases short, with 17 bases between. CDR3 sequence reads: CSGVPGATNEQFF. Here the CDR3 DNA reads TGCAGCGGCGTCCCGGGAGCGACAAATGAGCAGTTCTTC.

This sequence joins TRBV27 and TRBJ2-3, with D unclear. This CDR3 contains 14 residues. The germline CDR1 and CDR2 sequences are MNHEY and SMNVEV (reference sequence). Trimming took 5 bases from V and 1 from J, leaving 10 bases between them. CDR3 sequence reads: CASSILGGTDTQYF. Here the CDR3 DNA reads TGTGCCAGCAGTATACTCGGTGGCACAGATACGCAGTATTTT.

The rearrangement joins TRBV4-3 to TRBJ1-1; D not resolved. The length of the CDR3 is 17 residues. Germline CDR1 is LGHNA and CDR2 is YSLEER. V was shortened by 0 bases and J by 5 bases, with 19 bases between the two germline ends. The CDR3 here is CASSQDYRAQARTEAFF. For the CDR3, the DNA is TGCGCCAGCAGCCAAGATTATCGGGCTCAGGCGCGGACTGAAGCTTTCTTT.

A note on this clonotype: One end of the junction does not line up with germline, which may come from a read error. This rearrangement joins TRBV7-9 to TRBJ2-1; a possible D gene is TRBD2 (6 bases). The CDR3 contains 15 residues. Germline lookup yields CDR1 SEHNR and CDR2 FQNEAQ (reference sequence). The CDR3, as DNA: TGTGCCAGCAGCCCAACGGGGGAGAGAAACAATGAGCAGGTCTTC. Protein sequence: CASSPTGERNNEQVF.

As for this clonotype: It may be a read error: a sequence one base away is much more abundant. The chain couples TRBV2 to TRBJ1-1; no firm D call. Germline CDR1 SNHLY, CDR2 FYNNEI. V dropped 5 bases and J dropped 3 bases, with 13 bases sitting between them. This CDR3 has 14 residues. The CDR3 DNA reads TGTGCCAGCAGTATACTGGACGGGGACACTGAAGCTTTCTTT. Translating gives CASSILDGDTEAFF.

This clonotype was seen ten or more times. The V gene is TRBV18, the J gene TRBJ2-5; no firm D call. Germline loops: CDR1 KGHSH, CDR2 LQKENI. The CDR3 has 14 residues. V dropped 1 base and J dropped 0 bases, with 6 bases sitting between them. The CDR3 loop is CASSPRYDQETQYF. As DNA, the CDR3 is TGTGCCAGCTCACCACGATATGACCAAGAGACCCAGTACTTC.

The genes are TRBV28 and TRBJ2-1, with a tentative D call TRBD1 (6 bases). The germline gives CDR1 MDHEN, CDR2 SYDVKM. V lost 2 bases and J 9 bases, leaving 14 bases between the germline ends. This CDR3 contains 14 residues. CDR3 loop: CASSLKGTWGEQFF. DNA for the CDR3: TGTGCCAGCAGTTTAAAAGGGACATGGGGTGAGCAGTTCTTC. Combining the CDR3 with reference TRBV28 and TRBJ2-1 gives the whole variable domain DVKVTQSSRYLVKRTGEKVFLECVQDMDHENMFWYRQDPGLGLRLIYFSYDVKMKEKGDIPEGYSVSREKKERFSLILESASTNQTSMYLCASSLKGTWGEQFFGPGTRLTVL.

This clonotype was counted ten times or more. V gene TRBV28 combines with J gene TRBJ1-5; TRBD1 aligns across 9 bases. CDR1 is MDHEN, CDR2 SYDVKM, per germline. The CDR3 has 15 residues. After removal of 2 bases from V and 4 bases from J, the junction contained 3 bases not matched to a gene. The CDR3 nucleotides are TGTGCCAGCAGTTTAGCGGGGACAGGGAATCAGCCCCAGCATTTT. This sequence encodes CASSLAGTGNQPQHF. Together with reference TRBV28 and TRBJ1-5, the CDR3 gives the full variable domain: DVKVTQSSRYLVKRTGEKVFLECVQDMDHENMFWYRQDPGLGLRLIYFSYDVKMKEKGDIPEGYSVSREKKERFSLILESASTNQTSMYLCASSLAGTGNQPQHFGDGTRLSIL.